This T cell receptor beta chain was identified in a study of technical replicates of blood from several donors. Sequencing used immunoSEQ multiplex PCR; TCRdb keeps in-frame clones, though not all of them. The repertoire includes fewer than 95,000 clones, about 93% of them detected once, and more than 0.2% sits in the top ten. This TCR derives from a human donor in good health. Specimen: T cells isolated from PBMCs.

The CDR3, as DNA: TGTGCCAGCAGCTGGACAGGATTCACTGAAGCTTTCTTT. This sequence encodes CASSWTGFTEAFF. This chain uses TRBV7-9 with TRBJ1-1; the match to TRBD1 covers 7 bases. Germline CDR1 SEHNR, CDR2 FQNEAQ (reference sequence). V shed 4 bases and J 4 bases; nucleotides not matched to a gene: 3. The CDR3 is made up of 13 amino acids.